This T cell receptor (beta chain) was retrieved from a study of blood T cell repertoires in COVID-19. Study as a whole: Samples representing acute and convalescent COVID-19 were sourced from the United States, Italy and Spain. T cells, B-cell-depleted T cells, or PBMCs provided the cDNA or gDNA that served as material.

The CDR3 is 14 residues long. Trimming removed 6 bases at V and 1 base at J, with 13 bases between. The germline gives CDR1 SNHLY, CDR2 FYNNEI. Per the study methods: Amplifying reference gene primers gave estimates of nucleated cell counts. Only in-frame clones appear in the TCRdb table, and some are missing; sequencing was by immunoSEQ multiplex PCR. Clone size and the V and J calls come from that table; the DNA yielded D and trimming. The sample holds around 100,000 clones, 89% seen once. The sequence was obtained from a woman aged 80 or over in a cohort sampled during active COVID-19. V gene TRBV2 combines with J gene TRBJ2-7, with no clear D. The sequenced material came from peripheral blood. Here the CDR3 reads CASRPTPQSYEQYF. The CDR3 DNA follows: TGTGCCAGCAGGCCGACACCACAATCCTACGAGCAGTACTTC.